The 26 T cell receptor beta chains given below trace back to one sample, sequenced in a study of blood T cells in healthy people across ages (dated by TCRdb to the mid-2010s). Receptors were amplified or captured by 5' RACE. The sequencing machine was an Illumina HiSeq 2500. A second PCR of about 7 to 12 cycles was run with a J-beta primer mix and a sample-barcoded 5' primer. The public reads were reanalyzed by TCRdb: fastp trimming at Q25, MiXCR alignment, in-frame beta chains only. Each record represents a unique CDR3 protein, reported with the most common genes and DNA among its rows. The sample table lists about 1.4 million distinct CDR3 sequences, 59% of them with a count of one. The ten largest clonotypes hold over 5% of the sample. Sample: blood. The source of these receptors is a man aged 18 to 29 in good health.

The gene calls are TRBV11-1 and TRBJ1-6; D is uncertain. V lost 5 bases, J lost 9 bases, and 8 bases lay in between. The germline CDR1 and CDR2 sequences are SGHAT and FQDESV (reference sequence). CDR3 length: 12 residues. As DNA, the CDR3 is TGTGCCAGCAGCCCAGCATCTTCACCCCTCCACTTT. Translated, it gives CASSPASSPLHF.

The chain has TRBV7-9 and TRBJ2-7; 10 positions agree with TRBD2. The CDR3 contains 15 residues. CDR1 and CDR2 from the germline V gene are SEHNR and FQNEAQ (reference sequence). J was trimmed by 3 bases and V by 2 bases; bases with no gene match: 4. Here the CDR3 reads CASSLLAGDNYEQYF. The CDR3 nucleotides read TGTGCCAGCAGCTTACTAGCGGGAGATAACTACGAGCAGTACTTC.

The gene calls are TRBV29-1 and TRBJ2-7; TRBD1 is a possible D gene (6 bases). The CDR3 consists of 13 residues. Germline CDR1 and CDR2: SQVTM and ANQGSEA. Trimming left V 6 bases short and J 3 bases short, with 15 bases between. CDR3 sequence (DNA): TGCAGCGTCCCTGGGACAAGCTTCTACGAGCAGTACTTC. Translation: CSVPGTSFYEQYF.

This clonotype was recorded a few times. This rearrangement joins TRBV13 to TRBJ1-2, with TRBD1 matching 12 bases. The junction had 13 bases not matched to a gene; V was cut back by 5 bases and J by 6 bases. Germline CDR1 is PRHDT and CDR2 is FYEKMQ (reference sequence). The CDR3 is 17 residues long. Here the CDR3 reads CASSNRDRGRNVDGYTF. The CDR3 DNA sequence: TGTGCCAGCAGCAACCGGGACAGGGGGCGGAATGTTGATGGCTACACCTTC.

V is TRBV4-1 and J is TRBJ1-5; D is unclear. V gave up 1 base and J gave up 10 bases, with 11 bases separating them. The germline V gene encodes CDR1 MGHRA and CDR2 YSYEKL. This CDR3 contains 13 residues. CDR3 DNA: TGCGCCAGCAGCCAAGCATCCCTTCAACCCCAGCATTTT. Translation: CASSQASLQPQHF.

The gene calls are TRBV4-1 and TRBJ2-1; D is perhaps TRBD2 (5 bases). The CDR3 totals 13 residues. Per germline, CDR1 MGHRA and CDR2 YSYEKL. V dropped 0 bases and J dropped 8 bases, with 8 bases sitting between them. CDR3 sequence reads: CASSQDAGHEQFF. The CDR3 DNA is TGCGCCAGCAGCCAAGATGCGGGTCATGAGCAGTTCTTC.

This clonotype was recorded only once. The chain links TRBV29-1 to TRBJ1-5; 11 positions match TRBD1. The V gene end was trimmed by 5 bases and the J gene end by 4 bases; junction bases not matched to a gene: 4. CDR1 is SQVTM and CDR2 is ANQGSEA in the germline V gene. This CDR3 contains 14 residues. CDR3: CSVPGTGGNQPQHF. CDR3 in DNA: TGCAGCGTTCCCGGGACAGGGGGGAATCAGCCCCAGCATTTT.

This clonotype has only a few counts. The rearrangement joins TRBV21-1 to TRBJ2-7; the table names TRBD2, a call not compared with the DNA. Judging by the DNA end, TRBJ2-5 fits better; the J call may be wrong. TRBV21-1 is deemed a pseudogene. There are 15 residues in the CDR3. CDR3 region: CASTSPGGDLRTQYF. CDR3 coding DNA: TGTGCCAGCACTAGCCCTGGAGGAGACCTGCGGACCCAGTACTTC.

V usage is TRBV4-1 and J usage is TRBJ2-1, with D unclear. This CDR3 region has 13 residues. Germline V CDR1 and CDR2: MGHRA, YSYEKL. The V gene lost 3 bases and the J gene lost 7 bases, with 10 bases spanning the gap. CDR3 region: CASSQFSGNEQFF. CDR3 nucleotide sequence: TGCGCCAGCAGCCAGTTTAGTGGGAATGAGCAGTTCTTC.

This clonotype has only a few counts. This CDR3 reads CASRFNRVSNQPQHF. The CDR3 coding sequence is TGTGCCAGCAGGTTTAACAGGGTTAGCAATCAGCCCCAGCATTTT. The chain recombines TRBV12-3 or TRBV12-4 with TRBJ1-5, with D maybe TRBD1 (6 bases). Trimming cost V 6 bases and J 0 bases, with 12 bases left between them. This CDR3 comprises 15 residues.

J is TRBJ1-2 and V is TRBV11-2; D gene unclear. The CDR3 runs to 15 residues. Germline CDR1 SGHAT, CDR2 FQNNGV. The ends were cut back, 1 base at V and 5 bases at J, with 14 bases in the middle. The CDR3 reads CASSLGRAMGYGYTF. CDR3 nucleotide sequence: TGTGCCAGCAGCTTAGGACGGGCTATGGGGTATGGCTACACCTTC. Full variable domain (missing parts from reference TRBV11-2 and TRBJ1-2): EAGVAQSPRYKIIEKRQSVAFWCNPISGHATLYWYQQILGQGPKLLIQFQNNGVVDDSQLPKDRFSAERLKGVDSTLKIQPAKLEDSAVYLCASSLGRAMGYGYTFGSGTRLTVV.

This clonotype was seen more than once but under ten times. A much larger clone sits a single nucleotide away, making a read error possible. The chain links TRBV15 to TRBJ2-4; 11 bases agree with TRBD2. V shed 5 bases and J 1 base; nucleotides not matched to a gene: 4. In germline, CDR1 is LNHNV, CDR2 YYDKDF (reference sequence). The CDR3 runs to 16 residues. CDR3 DNA: TGTGCCACCAGCGGTCGGACTAGCGGGGCCAAAAACATTCAGTACTTC. Encoded protein: CATSGRTSGAKNIQYF.

The chain carries TRBV20-1 and TRBJ1-5; maybe TRBD1 (5 bases). This CDR3 has 14 residues. The ends were cut back, 6 bases at V and 6 bases at J, with 18 bases in the middle. Per the germline V gene, CDR1 is DFQATT and CDR2 is SNEGSKA (reference sequence). The CDR3 region is CSADLGVISQPQHF. For the CDR3, the DNA is TGCAGTGCGGACTTGGGGGTGATTAGTCAGCCCCAGCATTTT.

The CDR3 coding sequence is TGCAGTGCTAGAAGAATAGGGTACACTGAAGCTTTCTTT. Translating it yields CSARRIGYTEAFF. J is TRBJ1-1 and V is TRBV20-1; D is ambiguous. The CDR3 runs 13 residues. CDR1 is DFQATT, CDR2 SNEGSKA, per germline (reference sequence). The V gene lost 2 bases and the J gene lost 3 bases, with 10 bases spanning the gap.

This chain joins TRBV27 and TRBJ2-1; perhaps TRBD1 as D (5 bases). Germline V lookup: CDR1 MNHEY, CDR2 SMNVEV (reference sequence). Trimming removed 4 bases at V and 8 bases at J, with 6 bases between. The CDR3 covers 11 residues. CDR3 nucleotide sequence: TGTGCCAGCAGTTGGGGCGATGAGCAGTTCTTC. Translated: CASSWGDEQFF.

CDR3 nucleotide sequence: TGTGCCAGCAGCCCCCGAAGGGTTAACTCTGGGGCCAACGTCCTGACTTTC. This sequence encodes CASSPRRVNSGANVLTF. The chain employs TRBV3-1 and TRBJ2-6; D is unclear. V lost 4 bases and J 0 bases, leaving 13 bases between the germline ends. The CDR3 sequence is 17 residues long. Germline values: CDR1 LGHDT, CDR2 YNNKEL (reference sequence).

CDR3 coding DNA: TGTGCCAGCAGCCAAGATAATGGGATTGGAACAGATACGCAGTATTTT. Translating it yields CASSQDNGIGTDTQYF. The chain has TRBV4-2 and TRBJ2-3; D ambiguous. In germline, CDR1 is LGHNA, CDR2 YNFKEQ. There are 16 residues in the CDR3. V was clipped by 0 bases and J by 3 bases, with 13 bases between them.

V and J are TRBV7-9 and TRBJ2-2; D ambiguous. Germline V gives CDR1 SEHNR, CDR2 FQNEAQ (reference sequence). V was trimmed by 8 bases and J by 3 bases, leaving 19 bases between them. CDR3 length equals 16 residues. CDR3 sequence: CASYRAGYPHTGELFF. Here the CDR3 DNA reads TGTGCCAGCTATCGAGCAGGTTATCCTCACACCGGGGAGCTGTTTTTT.

This rearrangement joins TRBV10-3 to TRBJ2-5; D is unresolved. CDR3 length: 12 amino acids. V was pared by 4 bases and J by 7 bases, with 10 bases between. Germline CDR1 reads ENHRY; CDR2 reads SYGVKD. This CDR3 is CAISVDPGTQYF. CDR3 DNA: TGTGCCATCAGTGTCGACCCAGGGACCCAGTACTTC.

This chain connects TRBV9 to TRBJ1-2; D is uncertain. The CDR3 length is 15 residues. V gave up 0 bases and J gave up 4 bases, with 13 bases separating them. The germline V gene encodes CDR1 SGDLS and CDR2 YYNGEE. The CDR3 loop reads CASSVEAGLAYGYTF. CDR3 nucleotides: TGTGCCAGCAGCGTAGAAGCAGGCCTAGCCTATGGCTACACCTTC.

This clonotype was detected once. V usage is TRBV6-1 and J usage is TRBJ2-6, with D possibly called TRBD1 or TRBD2 (6 bases each). The CDR3 has 20 residues. CDR1 and CDR2 (germline): MNHNS, SASEGT. V was clipped by 4 bases and J by 1 base, with 23 bases between them. CDR3 amino acids: CASSAVRSGALTSGANVLTF. The CDR3 DNA reads TGTGCCAGCAGTGCCGTTCGGTCGGGGGCACTTACGTCTGGGGCCAACGTCCTGACTTTC.

The chain links TRBV10-3 to TRBJ1-2, with D unresolved. This CDR3 is 14 amino acids long. The V gene lost 2 bases and the J gene lost 1 base, with 8 bases spanning the gap. Per germline, CDR1 ENHRY and CDR2 SYGVKD. The CDR3 is CAISETSSNYGYTF. CDR3 bases: TGTGCCATCAGTGAGACCAGCAGTAACTATGGCTACACCTTC.

This rearrangement joins TRBV5-4 to TRBJ1-5; D possibly corresponds to TRBD1 (5 bases). This CDR3 contains 16 residues. V lost 0 bases to trimming and J lost 0 bases, with 10 bases between them. Germline values: CDR1 SGHNT, CDR2 YYREEE (reference sequence). The CDR3 nucleotides read TGTGCCAGCAGCTTGGGAGGAGGACATAGCAATCAGCCCCAGCATTTT. Translation: CASSLGGGHSNQPQHF.

In the case of this clonotype: A much larger clone differs from this one at a single base, so this may be a read error. CDR3 nucleotide sequence: TGTGCCAGCAGCCCCGGGACCCAGAACACTGAAGCTTTCTTT. It yields the protein CASSPGTQNTEAFF. V gene TRBV12-3 or TRBV12-4 combines with J gene TRBJ1-1; D is perhaps TRBD1 (5 bases). V dropped 6 bases and J dropped 1 base, with 12 bases sitting between them. There are 14 residues in the CDR3.

A few counts support this clonotype. The rearrangement links TRBV5-1 to TRBJ1-4; D is undetermined. The CDR3 contains 13 residues. The germline V and J ends were trimmed by 4 bases and 4 bases, with 8 bases remaining between them. The germline CDR1 and CDR2 sequences are SGHRS and YFSETQ. The CDR3: CASSVQRNEKLFF. For the CDR3, the DNA is TGCGCCAGCAGCGTACAGCGTAATGAAAAACTGTTTTTT.

The rearrangement uses TRBV12-5 and TRBJ1-5; D ambiguous. Germline V gene data show CDR1 as LGHNT and CDR2 as FRNRAP. The CDR3 loop spans 11 amino acids. V was cut by 2 bases and J by 14 bases, with 10 bases left in between. In nucleotides, the CDR3 is TGTGCTAGTGGTTTGACAACTGTAGAGCATTTT. Protein sequence: CASGLTTVEHF.